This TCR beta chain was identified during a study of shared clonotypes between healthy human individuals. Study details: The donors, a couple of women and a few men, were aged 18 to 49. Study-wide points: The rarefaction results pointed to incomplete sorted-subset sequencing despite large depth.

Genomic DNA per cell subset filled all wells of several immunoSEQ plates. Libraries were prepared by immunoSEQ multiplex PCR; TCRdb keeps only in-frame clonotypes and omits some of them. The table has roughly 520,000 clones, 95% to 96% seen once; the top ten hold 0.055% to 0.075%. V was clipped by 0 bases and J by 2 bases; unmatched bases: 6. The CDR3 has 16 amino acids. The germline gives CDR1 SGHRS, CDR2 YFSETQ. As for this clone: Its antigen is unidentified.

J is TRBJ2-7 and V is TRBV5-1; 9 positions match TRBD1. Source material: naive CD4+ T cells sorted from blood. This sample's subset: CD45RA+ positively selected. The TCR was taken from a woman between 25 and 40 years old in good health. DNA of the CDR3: TGCGCCAGCAGCTTGGGTGGGACAGGGTCCCCCTACGAGCAGTACTTC. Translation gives CASSLGGTGSPYEQYF.